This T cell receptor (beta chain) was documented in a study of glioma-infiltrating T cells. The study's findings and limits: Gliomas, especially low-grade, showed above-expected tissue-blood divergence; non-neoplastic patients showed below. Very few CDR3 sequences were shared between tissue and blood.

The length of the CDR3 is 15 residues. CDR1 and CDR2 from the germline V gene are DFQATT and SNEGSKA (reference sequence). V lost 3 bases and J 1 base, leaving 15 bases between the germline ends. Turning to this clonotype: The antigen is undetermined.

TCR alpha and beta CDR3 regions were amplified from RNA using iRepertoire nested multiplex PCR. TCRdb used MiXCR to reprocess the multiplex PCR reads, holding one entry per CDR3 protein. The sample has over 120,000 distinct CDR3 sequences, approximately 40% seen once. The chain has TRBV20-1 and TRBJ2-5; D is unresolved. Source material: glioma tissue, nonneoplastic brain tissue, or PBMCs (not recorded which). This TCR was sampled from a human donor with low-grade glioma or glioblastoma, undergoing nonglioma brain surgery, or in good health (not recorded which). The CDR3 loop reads CSASETRAIQETQYF. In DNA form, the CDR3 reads TGCAGTGCTAGTGAGACCCGGGCCATCCAAGAGACCCAGTACTTC.